These T cell receptor gamma chains were read from a single sample in a study of gamma-delta chains in newborns, infants, children. TCRdb processed the reads again with the CATT caller. In the table there are more than 2,000 gamma-chain clones, less than 35% of which are singletons. Sequencing was carried out using blood. These receptors came from a child who was a newborn, infant or young child, either healthy, febrile or measles-vaccinated (not recorded which). The CDR3 runs from the conserved cysteine through the conserved F or W. Rows may omit the clone size; those that give it use once, few, many or a size class.

J gene: TRGJP; V gene: TRGV9; clone size: .; CDR3 DNA: TGTGCCTTGTGGGAGACGGAGTTGGGCAAAAAAATCAAGGTATTT; CDR3 protein: CALWETELGKKIKVF
J gene: TRGJP; V gene: TRGV9; clone size: .; CDR3 DNA: TGTGCCTTGTGGGATGATAAGATGGGCAAAAAAATCAAGGTATTT; CDR3 protein: CALWDDKMGKKIKVF
J gene: TRGJP; V gene: TRGV9; clone size: .; CDR3 DNA: TGTGCCTTGTGGGAGGTGAGGTACAAGGAGTTGGGCAAAAAAATCAAGGTATTT; CDR3 protein: CALWEVRYKELGKKIKVF
J gene: TRGJ1/TRGJ2; V gene: TRGV2; clone size: few; CDR3 DNA: TGTGCCACCTGGGACGGGGCAAAGAAACTCTTT; CDR3 protein: CATWDGAKKLF
J gene: TRGJP; V gene: TRGV9; clone size: few; CDR3 DNA: TGTGCCTTGTGGGGAGCAGAGTTGGGCAAAAAAATCAAGGTATTT; CDR3 protein: CALWGAELGKKIKVF
J gene: TRGJ1/TRGJ2; V gene: TRGV4; clone size: .; CDR3 DNA: TGTGCCACCTGGGATGGAGATTATAAGAAACTCTTT; CDR3 protein: CATWDGDYKKLF
J gene: TRGJ1/TRGJ2; V gene: TRGV3; clone size: .; CDR3 DNA: TGTGCCACCTGGGACAGTCCTTATTATAAGAAACTCTTT; CDR3 protein: CATWDSPYYKKLF
J gene: TRGJ1/TRGJ2; V gene: TRGV4; clone size: few; CDR3 DNA: TGTGCCACCTGGGATTTGGATTATAAGAAACTCTTT; CDR3 protein: CATWDLDYKKLF
J gene: TRGJP1; V gene: TRGV9; clone size: medium-sized; CDR3 DNA: TGTGCCTTGTGGGGTAGGGGTAGGTTCAAGATATTT; CDR3 protein: CALWGRGRFKIF
J gene: TRGJP; V gene: TRGV9; clone size: medium-sized; CDR3 DNA: TGTGCCTTGTGGGAGGTGTCGCAAGAGTTGGGCAAAAAAATCAAGGTATTT; CDR3 protein: CALWEVSQELGKKIKVF
J gene: TRGJP; V gene: TRGV9; clone size: .; CDR3 DNA: TGTGCCTTGTGGGAATGGGATGGGTTGGGCAAAAAAATCAAGGTATTT; CDR3 protein: CALWEWDGLGKKIKVF
J gene: TRGJP; V gene: TRGV9; clone size: .; CDR3 DNA: TGTGCCTTGTGGTGGACCGAGTTGGGCAAAAAAATCAAGGTATTT; CDR3 protein: CALWWTELGKKIKVF
J gene: TRGJ1/TRGJ2; V gene: TRGV9; clone size: .; CDR3 DNA: TGTGCCTTGTGGGAGGTGCGTAAGAAACTCTTT; CDR3 protein: CALWEVRKKLF
J gene: TRGJP; V gene: TRGV9; clone size: medium-sized; CDR3 DNA: TGTGCCTTGTGGGGTCTTGCGGCACAAGAGTTGGGCAAAAAAATCAAGGTATTT; CDR3 protein: CALWGLAAQELGKKIKVF
J gene: TRGJP; V gene: TRGV9; clone size: few; CDR3 DNA: TGTGCCTTGTGGGAGGGCTGGGAGTTGGGCAAAAAAATCAAGGTATTT; CDR3 protein: CALWEGWELGKKIKVF
J gene: TRGJP; V gene: TRGV9; clone size: medium-sized; CDR3 DNA: TGTGCCTTGTGGGAGGTCGGGGAGTTGGGCAAAAAAATCAAGGTATTT; CDR3 protein: CALWEVGELGKKIKVF
J gene: TRGJP2; V gene: TRGV5; clone size: .; CDR3 DNA: TGTGCCACCTGGGACAGGCCAAACAGTAGTGATTGGATCAAGACGTTT; CDR3 protein: CATWDRPNSSDWIKTF
J gene: TRGJP; V gene: TRGV9; clone size: .; CDR3 DNA: TGTGCCTTGTGGGAGGTGCGTCCAGAGTTGGGCAAAAAAATCAAGGTATTT; CDR3 protein: CALWEVRPELGKKIKVF
J gene: TRGJP1; V gene: TRGV9; clone size: .; CDR3 DNA: TGTGCCTTGTGGGAGGTGCCGGGAGGCAATACCACTGGTTGGTTCAAGATATTT; CDR3 protein: CALWEVPGGNTTGWFKIF
J gene: TRGJ1/TRGJ2; V gene: TRGV4; clone size: .; CDR3 DNA: TGTGCCACCTGGGATGGGCCCACGAATTATTATAAGAAACTCTTT; CDR3 protein: CATWDGPTNYYKKLF
J gene: TRGJP; V gene: TRGV9; clone size: .; CDR3 DNA: TGTGCCTTGTGGGATCCCCTTCAAGAGTTGGGCAAAAAAATCAAGGTATTT; CDR3 protein: CALWDPLQELGKKIKVF
J gene: TRGJ1/TRGJ2; V gene: TRGV3; clone size: .; CDR3 DNA: TGTGCCACCTGGGACAGGCCCTCGATGGGGAAACTCTTT; CDR3 protein: CATWDRPSMGKLF
J gene: TRGJ1/TRGJ2; V gene: TRGV4; clone size: .; CDR3 DNA: TGTGCCACCTGGGATGGTGCGGCTTATAAGAAACTCTTT; CDR3 protein: CATWDGAAYKKLF
J gene: TRGJP; V gene: TRGV9; clone size: medium-sized; CDR3 DNA: TGTGCCTTGTGGGTTGTAGAGTTGGGCAAAAAAATCAAGGTATTT; CDR3 protein: CALWVVELGKKIKVF
J gene: TRGJP; V gene: TRGV9; clone size: .; CDR3 DNA: TGTGCCTTGTGGACAGAGTTGGGCAAAAAAATCAAGGTATTT; CDR3 protein: CALWTELGKKIKVF
J gene: TRGJP; V gene: TRGV9; clone size: .; CDR3 DNA: TGTGCCTTGTGGGAGAGTTCTGGGTTGGGCAAAAAAATCAAGGTATTT; CDR3 protein: CALWESSGLGKKIKVF
J gene: TRGJP; V gene: TRGV9; clone size: .; CDR3 DNA: TGTGCCTTGTGGGAGGTGCAACTAGAGTTGGGCAAAAAAATCAAGGTATTT; CDR3 protein: CALWEVQLELGKKIKVF
J gene: TRGJ1/TRGJ2; V gene: TRGV4; clone size: .; CDR3 DNA: TGTGCCACCTGGGATGGGCCTCATTTTGGGGTTTATTATAAGAAACTCTTT; CDR3 protein: CATWDGPHFGVYYKKLF
J gene: TRGJP; V gene: TRGV9; clone size: few; CDR3 DNA: TGTGCCTTGTGGGACGCCGAGTTGGGCAAAAAAATCAAGGTATTT; CDR3 protein: CALWDAELGKKIKVF
J gene: TRGJP2; V gene: TRGV4; clone size: .; CDR3 DNA: TGTGCCACCTGGGATACTGGTAGTGATTGGATCAAGACGTTT; CDR3 protein: CATWDTGSDWIKTF
J gene: TRGJ1/TRGJ2; V gene: TRGV3; clone size: few; CDR3 DNA: TGTGCCACCTGGGACAGCCCTCTTTATTATAAGAAACTCTTT; CDR3 protein: CATWDSPLYYKKLF
J gene: TRGJP; V gene: TRGV9; clone size: .; CDR3 DNA: TGTGCCTTGTGGGAATCCATGGGAACGGTAGAGTTGGGCAAAAAAATCAAGGTATTT; CDR3 protein: CALWESMGTVELGKKIKVF
J gene: TRGJP; V gene: TRGV9; clone size: .; CDR3 DNA: TGTGCCTTGTGGGAGACACACAGGGAGTTGGGCAAAAAAATCAAGGTATTT; CDR3 protein: CALWETHRELGKKIKVF
J gene: TRGJ1/TRGJ2; V gene: TRGV2; clone size: few; CDR3 DNA: TGTGCCACCTGGGACGGAGATTATAAGAAACTCTTT; CDR3 protein: CATWDGDYKKLF
J gene: TRGJ1/TRGJ2; V gene: TRGV9; clone size: large; CDR3 DNA: TGTGCCTTGTGGGAGGATAAGAAACTCTTT; CDR3 protein: CALWEDKKLF
J gene: TRGJP; V gene: TRGV9; clone size: .; CDR3 DNA: TGTGCCTTGTGGGAGGTGAAACTGGAGTTGGGCAAAAAAATCAAGGTATTT; CDR3 protein: CALWEVKLELGKKIKVF
J gene: TRGJP; V gene: TRGV9; clone size: few; CDR3 DNA: TGTGCCTTGTGGGAGACTAAGTTGGGCAAAAAAATCAAGGTATTT; CDR3 protein: CALWETKLGKKIKVF